This entry lists 24 T cell receptor beta chains sequenced from one sample in a study of T cells in Graves' hyperthyroidism and ophthalmopathy. Amplification yielded TCR beta CDR3 regions, with RNA transcripts as the source. HTBI primers were used for first-round RT-PCR of the TCR CDR3. TCRdb reprocessed the multiplex PCR reads with MiXCR, giving one entry per CDR3 protein. The sample comprises approximately 400,000 distinct CDR3 sequences, more than 15% of which are singletons, and 7.7% rests with the top ten. The specimen sequenced was blood. The receptors stem from a young woman with Graves' hyperthyroidism.

This clonotype was detected ten times or more. V gene TRBV10-3 combines with J gene TRBJ2-7; D may be TRBD2 (7 bases). CDR1 and CDR2 from the germline V gene are ENHRY and SYGVKD. V lost 2 bases and J lost 3, with 14 bases in between. The CDR3 has 15 residues. The CDR3 nucleotides read TGTGCCATCAGTGAGGGGGGGGCCGAGAGCTACGAGCAGTACTTC. As protein: CAISEGGAESYEQYF.

This clonotype has ten or more counts. V gene TRBV3-1 combines with J gene TRBJ1-1, with 7 bases aligning to TRBD1. V gave up 4 bases and J gave up 4 bases; unmatched junction bases: 12. The CDR3 loop spans 16 amino acids. The germline gives CDR1 LGHDT, CDR2 YNNKEL (reference sequence). The CDR3 region has the DNA TGTGCCAGCAGCCTTAACCCGGGACAGAAGGGCACTGAAGCTTTCTTT. Translating it yields CASSLNPGQKGTEAFF.

This clonotype was seen ten or more times. The V call is TRBV4-1, the J call TRBJ2-7, with 7 bases matching TRBD1. The CDR3 extends over 14 amino acids. CDR1 MGHRA and CDR2 YSYEKL come from the germline V gene. With 4 bases clipped from V and 2 bases from J, the junction kept 5 bases outside the gene matches. The chain's CDR3 is CASSPTGRPYEQYF. In DNA form, the CDR3 reads TGCGCCAGCAGCCCGACAGGGCGGCCCTACGAGCAGTACTTC.

This clonotype has ten or more counts. V gene TRBV3-1 combines with J gene TRBJ1-2; unclear D gene. The V gene lost 2 bases and the J gene lost 12 bases, with 16 bases spanning the gap. Germline V CDR1 and CDR2: LGHDT, YNNKEL (reference sequence). The CDR3 contains 13 residues. CDR3 bases: TGTGCCAGCAGCCAATCTGATGTCGGGCTCAACACCTTC. This gives the protein CASSQSDVGLNTF.

This clonotype was counted many times. The gene calls are TRBV5-1 and TRBJ2-7; TRBD1 matches 9 bases. The length of the CDR3 is 15 residues. Trimming took 4 bases from V and 8 from J; bases not matched to a gene: 13. The germline V gene encodes CDR1 SGHRS and CDR2 YFSETQ. CDR3 coding DNA: TGCGCCAGCAGCCCAACGGGACAGGGATTGTATCAGCAGTACTTC. Protein: CASSPTGQGLYQQYF.

This clonotype was recorded many times. The rearrangement joins TRBV19 to TRBJ1-2; D is possibly TRBD1 (6 bases). The length of the CDR3 is 18 residues. The germline V and J ends were trimmed by 8 bases and 0 bases, with 25 bases remaining between them. Germline V lookup: CDR1 LNHDA, CDR2 SQIVND (reference sequence). The CDR3 nucleotides read TGTGCCAGTTTTCCCACGGGGGGCGGCTTGGGAGCTAACTATGGCTACACCTTC. Translating gives CASFPTGGGLGANYGYTF.

The chain has TRBV13 and TRBJ2-3; the D gene is possibly TRBD1 (6 bases). This CDR3 has 16 residues. Deletions cut 6 bases from V and 0 bases from J, with 16 bases between. Germline CDR1 reads PRHDT; CDR2 reads FYEKMQ (reference sequence). CDR3 sequence reads: CASRLTSGDSTDTQYF. The CDR3 bases are TGTGCCAGCAGACTTACTTCAGGGGATAGCACAGATACGCAGTATTTT.

This clonotype was picked up many times. V is TRBV11-2 and J is TRBJ2-5; perhaps TRBD2 as D (5 bases). The CDR3 totals 14 residues. V dropped 5 bases and J dropped 5 bases, with 15 bases sitting between them. Germline assignment: CDR1 SGHAT and CDR2 FQNNGV. The CDR3 nucleotides read TGTGCCAGCAGCACCGGGCTCTGGGAGGAGACCCAGTACTTC. As protein: CASSTGLWEETQYF.

This clonotype was seen ten or more times. V gene TRBV12-3 or TRBV12-4 combines with J gene TRBJ1-6; D might be TRBD1 (5 bases). The CDR3 is 15 amino acids. Trimming took off 3 bases at V and 9 bases at J, with 15 bases between the two ends. The chain's CDR3 is CASSLMRQGGSPLHF. In DNA form, the CDR3 reads TGTGCCAGCAGTTTGATGCGGCAGGGTGGTTCACCCCTCCACTTT.

This clonotype was seen ten or more times. The chain employs TRBV10-3 and TRBJ2-7; D may be TRBD1 (7 bases). This CDR3 has 14 residues. CDR1 and CDR2 (germline): ENHRY, SYGVKD. V shed 4 bases and J shed 3 bases, with 13 bases lying between them. The DNA for the CDR3 is TGTGCCATCAGTGCGGGGGACAGCCTCTACGAGCAGTACTTC. It yields the protein CAISAGDSLYEQYF.

This clonotype occurred a few times. This CDR3 is CASSIPNAGQPQHF. CDR3 DNA sequence: TGTGCCAGTAGTATACCTAACGCCGGGCAGCCCCAGCATTTT. The J gene is TRBJ1-5, the V gene TRBV19; D ambiguous. The germline gives CDR1 LNHDA, CDR2 SQIVND (reference sequence). The CDR3 has 14 amino acids. V shed 2 bases and J shed 7 bases, with 12 bases lying between them.

A word on this clonotype: A clone one base away is much larger, so this may be a read error. This sequence joins TRBV5-4 and TRBJ2-3; the D is unclear. CDR1 and CDR2 from the germline V gene are SGHNT and YYREEE (reference sequence). Trimming left V 3 bases short and J 2 bases short, with 4 bases between. The CDR3 has 12 residues. The CDR3 DNA reads TGTGCCAGCAGCTGGGTCACAGATACGCAGTATTTT. Translating it yields CASSWVTDTQYF.

This chain connects TRBV20-1 to TRBJ1-4; possibly TRBD1 for D (6 bases). Trimming removed 2 bases from V and 7 bases from J, with 14 bases in between. This CDR3 has 14 amino acids. Germline V gene lookup returns CDR1 DFQATT and CDR2 SNEGSKA (reference sequence). The CDR3 reads CSARSMGGGEKLFF. The CDR3 DNA reads TGCAGTGCTAGATCCATGGGGGGCGGTGAAAAACTGTTTTTT.

For this clonotype: This may stem from a read error, because a much larger clone lies one nucleotide away. The gene calls are TRBV10-3 and TRBJ2-7, with TRBD1 as a possible D gene (6 bases). The CDR3 consists of 15 residues. From germline, CDR1 is ENHRY and CDR2 SYGVKD. The CDR3 DNA sequence: TGTGCCATCAGTGAGCCTGGGGGCAGCTCCTACGGGCAGTACTTC. Protein sequence: CAISEPGGSSYGQYF.

The chain is built from TRBV5-1 and TRBJ1-3, with D hard to call. Germline V gene lookup returns CDR1 SGHRS and CDR2 YFSETQ. The CDR3 spans 14 residues. With 3 bases removed from V and 3 bases from J, the gap between germline ends came to 10 bases. The chain's CDR3 is CASSWPDVGNTIYF. The CDR3, as DNA: TGCGCCAGCAGCTGGCCCGATGTTGGAAACACCATATATTTT.

This clonotype was detected many times. The CDR3 sequence is CASSQDRVLDEQFF. DNA of the CDR3: TGTGCCAGCAGCCAAGACAGGGTTCTTGATGAGCAGTTCTTC. The chain couples TRBV12-3 or TRBV12-4 to TRBJ2-1; TRBD1 matches 7 bases. The CDR3 runs to 14 residues. V trimming: 6 bases; J trimming: 8 bases; junction bases outside the gene matches: 10.

This clonotype was counted a few times. A much larger clone lies a single base off, so this may be a read error. The chain recombines TRBV9 with TRBJ2-7; TRBD1 might be the D (7 bases). CDR1 SGDLS and CDR2 YYNGEE come from the germline V gene. The CDR3 runs to 14 residues. Written as DNA, the CDR3 is TGTGCCAGCGGCGTAGGGCAGGGGGGACGCGAGCAGTACTTC. This encodes CASGVGQGGREQYF.

The chain employs TRBV28 and TRBJ2-7; unclear D gene. CDR3 length: 9 amino acids. Germline V gives CDR1 MDHEN, CDR2 SYDVKM. V dropped 8 bases and J dropped 5 bases, with 4 bases sitting between them. In nucleotides, the CDR3 is TGTGCCAGCGGAAACGAGCAGTACTTC. Its protein is CASGNEQYF.

This clonotype was seen more than once but under ten times. The rearrangement links TRBV5-5 to TRBJ1-4; D uncertain. The germline V and J ends were trimmed by 0 bases and 1 base, with 16 bases remaining between them. The CDR3 runs to 18 residues. Germline values: CDR1 SGHKS, CDR2 YYEKEE (reference sequence). In DNA form, the CDR3 reads TGTGCCAGCAGCTTGGTTGGCGGCGCGCCTTTAACTAATGAAAAACTGTTTTTT. It codes for CASSLVGGAPLTNEKLFF. Using reference TRBV5-5 and TRBJ1-4 for the parts outside the CDR3, the full variable domain is DAGVTQSPTHLIKTRGQQVTLRCSPISGHKSVSWYQQVLGQGPQFIFQYYEKEERGRGNFPDRFSARQFPNYSSELNVNALLLGDSALYLCASSLVGGAPLTNEKLFFGSGTQLSVL.

This clonotype turned up a few times. The chain has TRBV20-1 and TRBJ2-7; TRBD2 matches 7 bases. CDR3 length: 15 amino acids. The germline V gene has CDR1 DFQATT and CDR2 SNEGSKA (reference sequence). Unmatched junction bases numbered 11, after V lost 0 bases and J lost 6 bases. CDR3 loop: CSARESGWGGGEQYF. The CDR3 DNA reads TGCAGTGCTAGAGAGTCAGGGTGGGGGGGTGGCGAGCAGTACTTC.

The chain is built from TRBV20-1 and TRBJ1-5; a possible D gene is TRBD1 (5 bases). Between the trimmed V and J ends, which lost 1 base and 3 bases, there was a span of 10 bases. Germline-derived CDR1 and CDR2 are DFQATT and SNEGSKA (reference sequence). This CDR3 contains 14 residues. The CDR3 region is CSARAGTNNQPQHF. Written as DNA, the CDR3 is TGCAGTGCTAGAGCCGGGACTAACAATCAGCCCCAGCATTTT.

This clonotype was counted many times. Here the CDR3 DNA reads TGCGCCAGCAGTGATTTGTACGGGGCGGGAGCTTTCTTT. It codes for CASSDLYGAGAFF. The chain is built from TRBV10-2 and TRBJ1-1, with TRBD1 as a possible D gene (5 bases). Germline V lookup: CDR1 WSHSY, CDR2 SAAADI. This CDR3 is built from 13 residues. V was clipped by 3 bases and J by 10 bases, with 15 bases between them.

This clonotype was seen ten or more times. The CDR3 loop is CASSSRAQGSQPQHF. The CDR3, as DNA: TGTGCCAGCAGTTCACGGGCACAAGGAAGTCAGCCCCAGCATTTT. The genes are TRBV27 and TRBJ1-5; D is ambiguous. V was cut by 4 bases and J by 6 bases, with 16 bases left in between. The germline V gene has CDR1 MNHEY and CDR2 SMNVEV (reference sequence). This CDR3 comprises 15 residues.

This clonotype was picked up many times. V and J are TRBV7-2 and TRBJ2-2; 9 positions match TRBD2. Unmatched junction bases numbered 9, after V lost 5 bases and J lost 5 bases. From germline, CDR1 is SGHTA and CDR2 FQGNSA. CDR3 length equals 16 residues. CDR3 in DNA: TGTGCCAGCAGCACTGGGACTAGCTGGTGGACCGGGGAGCTGTTTTTT. It yields the protein CASSTGTSWWTGELFF.